This T cell receptor beta chain was captured in a study of glioma-infiltrating T cells (TCRdb year 2016). Study-level background: The low-grade gliomas were WHO grade II oligodendrogliomas or astrocytomas, while the glioblastomas were WHO grade IV tumors sampled at initial diagnosis rather than at recurrent diagnosis. Dexamethasone was administered to glioma patients for six or fewer days before surgery. Blood libraries targeted about 4- to 10-fold sequencing coverage of some 1.1 million peripheral T cells. TCR alpha- and beta-chain repertoires were sequenced from glioma tissue, non-neoplastic brain tissue and matched peripheral blood mononuclear cells. Each tissue-infiltrating repertoire was compared with the same patient's peripheral blood repertoire to measure divergence between tissue and blood T-cell populations. Three low-grade glioma patients, roughly 8 primary glioblastoma patients, and three non-glioma patients who contributed non-neoplastic brain tissue made up the paired cohort. What the research found in general, with its limitations: The group comparisons were based on small numbers of patients: three non-neoplastic, three low-grade glioma and seven to nine glioblastoma patients. Very few CDR3 sequences were shared between tissue and blood, attributed to high CDR3 diversity and limited sampling. In non-neoplastic patients, VJ-independent divergence between tissue and blood fell below expectation, whereas in all gliomas, and especially in low-grade gliomas, the divergence rose above expectation. Patients with low tissue-blood divergence were marked by a signature set of shared blood CDR3 motifs, and this signature set was depleted in highly divergent patients.

On this clonotype itself: Its antigen target is currently unknown. No qualities accompany the bases; no much larger clone lies one base away.

Surgical brain or tumor specimens were cryofrozen in liquid nitrogen immediately after resection, and peripheral blood cells were collected concurrently. TCR alpha and beta CDR3 regions were amplified with the iRepertoire nested amplicon-rescue multiplex PCR (arm-PCR) platform from RNA. For one-step reverse transcription and amplification, roughly 90-400 ng of tissue mRNA or PBMC total RNA was used as input. After bead purification, a secondary multiplex PCR added Illumina adapters, and libraries were gel-purified between 200 and 400 bp. Internal 6-nucleotide barcodes were carried by the libraries and were used for demultiplexing. Libraries were sequenced on an Illumina MiSeq with 2x220 or 2x250 nucleotide paired-end reads. The paper's data handling went like this. Paired reads were merged using FLASH 1.2.11 and aligned with BWA-MEM to the GRCh37 human genome, and TRA and TRB reads were then extracted. An IMGT-derived reference of cassette sequences and CDR3 motifs, with pseudogenes included, was used for V and J assignment. Three-frame translation of reads was performed, and productive CDR3s were defined as those with a C...FGXG motif and no stop codons. Clonotypes were defined as unique combinations of V-J cassette pair and CDR3 amino acid sequence. Hamming distance filtering was applied to reads, with thresholds set by the sequence error rate of each sample in mapped regions. TCRdb reprocessing: public reads trimmed at Q25 with fastp, clones called with MiXCR, in-frame beta chains kept. When rows share a CDR3 protein, they turn into one entry using the most common DNA and genes. The V and J calls, along with clone size, are taken from TCRdb and not from the paper's own processing. This sample gives approximately 400,000 distinct CDR3 sequences in total; approximately 42% of them show up just once. The ten largest account for around 12% of the sample.

What was sequenced was glioma tissue, nonneoplastic brain tissue, or PBMCs (not recorded which). The clonotype comes from a human donor with low-grade glioma or glioblastoma, undergoing nonglioma brain surgery, or in good health (not recorded which).

This receptor has the CDR3 CSAREQVGPEKLFF. The base sequence is TGCAGTGCTAGAGAACAGGTCGGGCCTGAAAAACTGTTTTTT. The V and J segments used are TRBV20-1 and TRBJ1-4, with a weak D call of TRBD1 (5 bases match). In the germline V gene (reference sequence), CDR1 corresponds to DFQATT and CDR2 to SNEGSKA. V is pared back by 0 bases and J by 7 bases, with 12 bases lying between the germline termini. The CDR3 sequence holds 14 residues, the cysteine and phenylalanine included. CDR3 DNA only is kept here, 42 bases in frame from base 1.